These 4 T cell receptor beta chains were all obtained from the same sample, sequenced in a study of shared clonotypes between healthy human individuals. Assay: immunoSEQ multiplex PCR; the TCRdb copy retains only in-frame clones and omits some. Of millions of clones listed, 85% to 95% are singletons. Sequencing was done on a sample of naive CD4+ T cells sorted from blood. The subset here: CD45RA+ positively selected. The receptors were sampled from a man younger than 35 in good health.

The J gene is TRBJ2-2, the V gene TRBV10-3; the match to TRBD1 covers 11 bases. Germline V gives CDR1 ENHRY, CDR2 SYGVKD. V shed 5 bases, J shed 8 bases, and the junction held 7 bases outside the gene matches. The CDR3 is 15 residues long. CDR3 loop: CAISPWDRGVGELFF. The DNA of the CDR3 is TGTGCCATCAGTCCTTGGGACAGGGGGGTTGGGGAGCTGTTTTTT.

J is TRBJ2-7 and V is TRBV10-2; 8 positions agree with TRBD2. Germline CDR1 reads WSHSY; CDR2 reads SAAADI. Germline trimming cut 7 bases from V and 2 bases from J; bases unmatched to any gene: 7. This CDR3 comprises 14 residues. The CDR3 nucleotides read TGCGCCAGCACCTACCGGGAGGGGCCCTACGAGCAGTACTTC. Translation: CASTYREGPYEQYF.

The chain combines TRBV4-1 with TRBJ1-4; D ambiguous. V dropped 8 bases and J dropped 4 bases, with 11 bases sitting between them. The CDR3 extends over 13 amino acids. Per the germline V gene, CDR1 is MGHRA and CDR2 is YSYEKL. The CDR3 DNA sequence: TGCGCCAGCGCCGGTCAGCTTAATGAAAAACTGTTTTTT. As protein: CASAGQLNEKLFF.

The chain couples TRBV30 to TRBJ2-1, with D unclear. The CDR3 runs 13 residues. V lost 8 bases to trimming and J lost 6 bases, with 17 bases between them. Germline V CDR1 and CDR2: GTSNPN, SVGIG (reference sequence). Written as DNA, the CDR3 is TGTGCCCCAAGAGGTATCAAGCGCAATGAGCAGTTCTTC. Encoded protein: CAPRGIKRNEQFF.